Following are 18 T cell receptor beta chains from one sample sequenced in a study of T-cell reconstitution after alpha-beta-depleted transplantation in children (dated by TCRdb to the mid-2010s). Library construction relied on PCR. TCRdb lists the instrument as Illumina HiSeq 2500. To normalize quantification of the TCRbeta repertoire, the TCR libraries were built with molecular barcoding that relied on unique molecular identifiers. TCRdb passed the public sequencing reads through fastp at Q25 and MiXCR, retaining productive beta sequences. Identical CDR3 protein sequences are pooled into one entry, listed with their most common genes and DNA. The sample includes 500,000 or so distinct CDR3 sequences, with approximately 32% observed a single time. Around 2.4% of the sample is in the top ten clones. The sequencing used PBMCs from the stem cell graft donor, collected from the stem cell graft. The source is a human donor who donated a stem cell graft to a child with aplastic anemia.

This clonotype came up a few times. J is TRBJ2-4 and V is TRBV7-9; 7 bases line up with TRBD2. Losses at the gene ends were 6 bases for V and 0 bases for J; bases not matched to a gene: 5. This CDR3 is 15 amino acids long. Germline V lookup: CDR1 SEHNR, CDR2 FQNEAQ (reference sequence). The DNA for the CDR3 is TGTGCCAGCAGTCTAACTAGCGTAGCCAAAAACATTCAGTACTTC. This sequence encodes CASSLTSVAKNIQYF.

V and J are TRBV4-3 and TRBJ2-3, with 9 positions matching TRBD2. Germline V gives CDR1 LGHNA, CDR2 YSLEER. This CDR3 region has 17 residues. The J segment lost 7 bases and the V segment lost 1 base, leaving 12 bases of the junction unmatched. The CDR3 reads CASSQVSAGGVKNTQYF. DNA for the CDR3: TGCGCCAGCAGCCAAGTTTCGGCGGGAGGGGTCAAAAATACGCAGTATTTT.

A few counts support this clonotype. The J gene is TRBJ1-2, the V gene TRBV30, with D maybe TRBD1 (5 bases). The CDR3 contains 15 residues. Deletions cut 3 bases from V and 2 bases from J, with 16 bases between. Germline V lookup: CDR1 GTSNPN, CDR2 SVGIG (reference sequence). CDR3: CAWRDLWGSNYGYTF. In DNA form, the CDR3 reads TGTGCCTGGAGGGACCTCTGGGGCTCAAACTATGGCTACACCTTC.

This chain uses TRBV7-2 with TRBJ2-1; 7 bases agree with TRBD2. Per germline, CDR1 SGHTA and CDR2 FQGNSA. This CDR3 region has 14 residues. With V trimmed by 11 bases and J by 3 bases, 10 bases remained unmatched. The CDR3 protein is CAAAESGNYNEQFF. CDR3 in DNA: TGTGCCGCCGCAGAGAGCGGGAACTACAATGAGCAGTTCTTC. Supplemented by reference TRBV7-2 and TRBJ2-1, the full variable domain reads GAGVSQSPSNKVTEKGKDVELRCDPISGHTALYWYRQSLGQGLEFLIYFQGNSAPDKSGLPSDRFSAERTGGSVSTLTIQRTQQEDSAVYLCAAAESGNYNEQFFGPGTRLTVL.

The rearrangement links TRBV11-2 to TRBJ1-1; no definite D call. The length of the CDR3 is 12 residues. V lost 5 bases to trimming and J lost 7 bases, with 11 bases between them. Germline loops: CDR1 SGHAT, CDR2 FQNNGV. CDR3 nucleotide sequence: TGTGCCAGCAGCGCTGGACGGCTTGAAGCTTTCTTT. It is translated as CASSAGRLEAFF.

This clonotype was seen only a few times. This sequence joins TRBV29-1 and TRBJ2-2, with TRBD1 matching over 7 bases. The germline V gene has CDR1 SQVTM and CDR2 ANQGSEA. CDR3 length equals 15 residues. After removal of 7 bases from V and 2 bases from J, the junction contained 10 bases not matched to a gene. CDR3: CSAGQPLGNTGELFF. CDR3 bases: TGCAGCGCGGGACAGCCTCTGGGCAACACCGGGGAGCTGTTTTTT.

This CDR3 is CASRPTLAGGGDTQYF. The CDR3 coding sequence is TGTGCCAGCAGGCCGACACTAGCGGGAGGAGGAGATACGCAGTATTTT. The chain uses TRBV6-2 or TRBV6-3 and TRBJ2-3, with TRBD2 matching over 12 bases. The CDR3 covers 16 residues. Germline CDR1 reads MNHEY; CDR2 reads SVGEGT. V shed 6 bases, J shed 5 bases, and the junction held 9 bases outside the gene matches.

Only a few counts were recorded for this clonotype. The genes are TRBV6-2 or TRBV6-3 and TRBJ2-3; 9 bases are shared with TRBD2. Germline V gene sequence: CDR1 MNHEY, CDR2 SVGEGT. The CDR3 loop spans 14 amino acids. The junction had 7 bases not matched to a gene; V was cut back by 7 bases and J by 5 bases. The CDR3 region has the DNA TGTGCCAGCACTTTAGCGGGAGTAGGAGATACGCAGTATTTT. It specifies CASTLAGVGDTQYF.

The DNA for the CDR3 is TGTGCCAGCAGCCTTAACAGTGATACTGAAGCTTTCTTT. Amino acids: CASSLNSDTEAFF. This rearrangement joins TRBV7-7 to TRBJ1-1; D is unresolved. Per the germline V gene, CDR1 is SSHAT and CDR2 is FNYEAQ (reference sequence). The V gene lost 5 bases and the J gene lost 5 bases, with 12 bases spanning the gap. There are 13 residues in the CDR3.

The rearrangement uses TRBV20-1 and TRBJ1-2; D ambiguous. The V end lost 3 bases, the J end lost 5 bases, and 13 bases lay between the germline ends. The CDR3 is 13 amino acids. From germline, CDR1 is DFQATT and CDR2 SNEGSKA (reference sequence). The CDR3 DNA sequence: TGCAGTGCTAGTGAGAGGATAGGGTATGGCTACACCTTC. It yields the protein CSASERIGYGYTF.

There are a few counts of this clonotype. The chain joins TRBV7-9 to TRBJ2-5; D ambiguous. Trimming shortened V by 5 bases and J by 1 base, and 20 bases separated the two germline ends. The germline CDR1 and CDR2 sequences are SEHNR and FQNEAQ (reference sequence). The CDR3 spans 17 residues. The CDR3 loop reads CASSPSRGDWGQETQYF. CDR3 nucleotide sequence: TGTGCCAGCAGCCCCAGTAGAGGTGATTGGGGCCAAGAGACCCAGTACTTC.

This chain joins TRBV5-1 and TRBJ1-2; 7 positions match TRBD1. The CDR3 has 17 residues. V trimming: 0 bases; J trimming: 1 base; junction bases outside the gene matches: 9. CDR1 is SGHRS, CDR2 YFSETQ, per germline. The CDR3 nucleotides read TGCGCCAGCAGCTTGGACCTGGGACAGCGTGTTAACTATGGCTACACCTTC. This translates into CASSLDLGQRVNYGYTF. Together with reference TRBV5-1 and TRBJ1-2, the CDR3 gives the full variable domain: KAGVTQTPRYLIKTRGQQVTLSCSPISGHRSVSWYQQTPGQGLQFLFEYFSETQRNKGNFPGRFSGRQFSNSRSEMNVSTLELGDSALYLCASSLDLGQRVNYGYTFGSGTRLTVV.

This clonotype came up a few times. The chain couples TRBV29-1 to TRBJ2-5, with 8 positions matching TRBD1. The CDR3 loop spans 17 amino acids. V trimming: 5 bases; J trimming: 5 bases; junction bases outside the gene matches: 19. Germline V lookup: CDR1 SQVTM, CDR2 ANQGSEA. In nucleotides, the CDR3 is TGCAGCGTTATTGCTTGGTCCGTAGGACAGGGAACGGAGACCCAGTACTTC. Protein product: CSVIAWSVGQGTETQYF.

A remark on this clonotype: Its ends do not fully match the called genes, so a read error is possible. The chain joins TRBV12-3 or TRBV12-4 to TRBJ1-5; TRBD1 is a possible D gene (5 bases). The CDR3 loop spans 15 amino acids. The CDR3 region has the DNA TGTGTCAGCAGCTCTGGGGCAGGGTGGAGTCAGCCCCAGCATTTT. Translation: CVSSSGAGWSQPQHF.

This clonotype came up many times. V usage is TRBV29-1 and J usage is TRBJ2-3; the D gene is possibly TRBD2 (5 bases). There are 12 residues in the CDR3. V shed 0 bases and J shed 8 bases, with 9 bases lying between them. CDR1 is SQVTM, CDR2 ANQGSEA, per germline. The CDR3 reads CSVEEYSVTQYF. In DNA, the CDR3 is TGCAGCGTTGAAGAATATAGCGTTACGCAGTATTTT.

The chain carries TRBV20-1 and TRBJ2-5; TRBD2 agrees at 9 bases. The junction had 8 bases not matched to a gene; V was cut back by 1 base and J by 2 bases. In germline, CDR1 is DFQATT, CDR2 SNEGSKA (reference sequence). There are 16 residues in the CDR3. For the CDR3, the DNA is TGCAGTGCTAGAGGTGTCGGCCTAGCGGGGCAAGAGACCCAGTACTTC. It is translated as CSARGVGLAGQETQYF.

This clonotype has just a few counts. An end of the junction does not agree with germline; a read error may underlie this. The V gene is TRBV27, the J gene TRBJ2-3, with D possibly matching TRBD1 (5 bases). The length of the CDR3 is 14 residues. Germline values: CDR1 MNHEY, CDR2 SMNVEV (reference sequence). CDR3 sequence reads: CTSSLKGDTDTQYF. The CDR3 DNA is TGCACCAGCAGTTTGAAAGGGGACACAGATACGCAGTATTTT.

This clonotype was found a few times. The genes are TRBV11-1 and TRBJ2-1; D might be TRBD2 (5 bases). The CDR3 is 13 amino acids. Germline CDR1 is SGHAT and CDR2 is FQDESV (reference sequence). The germline V and J ends were trimmed by 4 bases and 8 bases, with 12 bases remaining between them. The chain's CDR3 is CASSSREGDEQFF. The CDR3 DNA is TGTGCCAGCAGCTCCCGCGAGGGCGATGAGCAGTTCTTC.